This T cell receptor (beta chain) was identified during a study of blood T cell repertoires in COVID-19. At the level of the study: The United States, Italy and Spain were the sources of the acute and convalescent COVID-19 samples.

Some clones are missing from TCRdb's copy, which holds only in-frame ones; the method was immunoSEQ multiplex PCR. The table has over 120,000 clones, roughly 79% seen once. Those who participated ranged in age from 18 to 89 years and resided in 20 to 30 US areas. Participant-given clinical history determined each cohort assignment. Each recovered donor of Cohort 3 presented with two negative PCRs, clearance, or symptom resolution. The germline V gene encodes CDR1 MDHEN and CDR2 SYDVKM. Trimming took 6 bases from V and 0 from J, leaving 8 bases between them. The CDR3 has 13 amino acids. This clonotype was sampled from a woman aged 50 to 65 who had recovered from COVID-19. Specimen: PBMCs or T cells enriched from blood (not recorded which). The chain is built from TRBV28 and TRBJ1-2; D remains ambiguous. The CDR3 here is CASSSGSNYGYTF. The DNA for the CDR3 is TGTGCCAGCAGCTCCGGGTCTAACTATGGCTACACCTTC.